The TCR beta chain under discussion was sequenced for a study of CD8 T cells in Susac syndrome. With random hexamers, reverse transcription was performed on roughly 0.45 to 1 ug of RNA. TCRdb itself ran the immunoSEQ multiplex PCR reads through MiXCR, one entry per CDR3 protein. The sample lists fewer than 350,000 distinct CDR3 sequences, 92% occurring once. The sequenced target, TCR beta, came from blood CD8+ and CD4+ T cells. Those who served as multiple sclerosis controls were treatment-naive patients with stable or active relapsing-remitting disease. Negative isolation yielded CD4+ and CD8+ T cells, and FACS enriched TEMRA cells. Germline lookup yields CDR1 MNHEY and CDR2 SVGEGT. V gave up 1 base and J gave up 2 bases, with 6 bases separating them. This CDR3 has 14 residues.

Sequenced material: CD4+ T cells from PBMCs. The source is a human donor with multiple sclerosis. The genes are TRBV6-2 or TRBV6-3 and TRBJ1-5; D ambiguous. The CDR3 nucleotides read TGTGCCAGCAGTTACTTACAGCGCAATCAGCCCCAGCATTTT. Its translation is CASSYLQRNQPQHF.